This TCR beta chain originates from a study of kidney transplant recipient with SARS-CoV-2 infection. As for this clonotype: A much larger clone differs from this one at a single base, so this may be a read error.

TCRdb passed the reads through MiXCR, listing each CDR3 protein once. The sample shows some 220,000 distinct CDR3 sequences, around 30% of them seen only once. With 4 bases removed from V and 5 bases from J, the gap between germline ends came to 15 bases. Germline lookup yields CDR1 SGHRS and CDR2 YFSETQ. The CDR3 is 14 amino acids. The clonotype originates from a male patient aged 30 to 40 who had COVID-19 and was a kidney transplant recipient. Some of the T cells might come from the graft donor. The rearrangement links TRBV5-1 to TRBJ1-2; D is uncertain. Here the sequenced sample was a blood sample, taken at baseline and between days 110 and 120 from a kidney transplant recipient. The CDR3 DNA reads TGCGCCAGCAGCCAGGATGCCGTAGGGTATGGCTACACCTTC. Translation: CASSQDAVGYGYTF.